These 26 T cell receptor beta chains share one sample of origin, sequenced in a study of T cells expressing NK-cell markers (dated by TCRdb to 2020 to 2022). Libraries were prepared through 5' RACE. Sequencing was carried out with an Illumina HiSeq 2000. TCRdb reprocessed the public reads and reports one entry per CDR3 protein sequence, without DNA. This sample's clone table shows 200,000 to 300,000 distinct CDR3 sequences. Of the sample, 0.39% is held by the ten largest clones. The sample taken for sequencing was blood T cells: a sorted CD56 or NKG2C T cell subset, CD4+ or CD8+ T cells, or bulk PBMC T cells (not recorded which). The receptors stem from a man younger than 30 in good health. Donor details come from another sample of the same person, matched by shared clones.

The CDR3 region is CASTLRGLPLHF. The V gene is TRBV12-3 or TRBV12-4, the J gene TRBJ1-6; TCRdb names TRBD1, which stays unverified in the absence of DNA. The CDR3 runs to 12 residues.

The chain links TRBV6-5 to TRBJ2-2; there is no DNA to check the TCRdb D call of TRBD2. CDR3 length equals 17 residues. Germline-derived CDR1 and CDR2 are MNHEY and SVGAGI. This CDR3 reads CASSYPAGGQNTGELFF.

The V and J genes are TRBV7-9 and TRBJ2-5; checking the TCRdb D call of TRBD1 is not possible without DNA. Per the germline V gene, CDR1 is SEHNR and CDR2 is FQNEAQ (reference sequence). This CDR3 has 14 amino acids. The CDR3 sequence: CASSPGQNQETQYF.

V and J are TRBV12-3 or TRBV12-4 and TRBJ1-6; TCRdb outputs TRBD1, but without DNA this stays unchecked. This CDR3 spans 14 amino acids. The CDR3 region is CASSLKGQGSPLHF.

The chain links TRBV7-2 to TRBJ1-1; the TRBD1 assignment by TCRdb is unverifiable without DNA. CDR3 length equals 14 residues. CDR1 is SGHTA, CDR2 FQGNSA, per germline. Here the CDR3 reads CASFHRGQGTESFF.

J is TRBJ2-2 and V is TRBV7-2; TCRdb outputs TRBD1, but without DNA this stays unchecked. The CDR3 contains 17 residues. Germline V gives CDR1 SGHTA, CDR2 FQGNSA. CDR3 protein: CASSLVGTGKSPGELFF.

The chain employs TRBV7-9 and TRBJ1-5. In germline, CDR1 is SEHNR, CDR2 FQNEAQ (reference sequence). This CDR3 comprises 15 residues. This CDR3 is CASSLGGNVDQPQHF.

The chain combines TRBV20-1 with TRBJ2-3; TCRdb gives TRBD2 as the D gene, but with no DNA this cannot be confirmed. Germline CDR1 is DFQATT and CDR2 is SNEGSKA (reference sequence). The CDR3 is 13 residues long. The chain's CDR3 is CSARDGRVDTQYF.

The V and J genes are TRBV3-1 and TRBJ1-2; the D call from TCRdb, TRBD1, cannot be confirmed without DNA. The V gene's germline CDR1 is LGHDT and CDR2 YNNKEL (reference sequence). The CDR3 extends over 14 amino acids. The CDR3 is CASSQDGRGYGYTF.

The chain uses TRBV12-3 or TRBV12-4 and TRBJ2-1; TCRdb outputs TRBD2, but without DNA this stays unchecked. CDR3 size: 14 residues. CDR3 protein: CASRLGLAGGEQFF.

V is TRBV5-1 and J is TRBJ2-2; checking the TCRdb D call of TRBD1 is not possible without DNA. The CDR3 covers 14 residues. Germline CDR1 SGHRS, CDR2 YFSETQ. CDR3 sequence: CASSRDQGTGELFF.

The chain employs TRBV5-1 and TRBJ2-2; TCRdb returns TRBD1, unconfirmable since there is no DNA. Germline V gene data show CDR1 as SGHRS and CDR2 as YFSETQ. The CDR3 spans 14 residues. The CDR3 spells CASSLGAGTGELFF.

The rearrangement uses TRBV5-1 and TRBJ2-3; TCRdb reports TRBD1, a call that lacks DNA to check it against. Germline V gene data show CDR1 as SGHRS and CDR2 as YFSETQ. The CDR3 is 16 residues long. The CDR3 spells CASSLVPGQHTDTQYF.

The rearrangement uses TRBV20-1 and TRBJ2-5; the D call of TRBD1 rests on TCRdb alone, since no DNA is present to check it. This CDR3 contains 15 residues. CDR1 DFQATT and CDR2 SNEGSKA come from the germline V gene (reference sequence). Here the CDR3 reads CSARDPKTVQETQYF.

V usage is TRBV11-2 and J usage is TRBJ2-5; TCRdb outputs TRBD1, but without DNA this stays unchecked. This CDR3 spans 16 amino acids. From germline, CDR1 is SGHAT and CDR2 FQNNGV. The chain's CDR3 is CASSLDLWQGKETQYF.

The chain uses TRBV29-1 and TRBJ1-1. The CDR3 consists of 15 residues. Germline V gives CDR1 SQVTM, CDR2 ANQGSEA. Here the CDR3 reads CSVTRQSSMNTEAFF.

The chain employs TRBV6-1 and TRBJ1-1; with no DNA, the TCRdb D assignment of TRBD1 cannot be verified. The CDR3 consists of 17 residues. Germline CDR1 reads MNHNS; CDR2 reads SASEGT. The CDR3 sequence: CASSEALRGGLNTEAFF.

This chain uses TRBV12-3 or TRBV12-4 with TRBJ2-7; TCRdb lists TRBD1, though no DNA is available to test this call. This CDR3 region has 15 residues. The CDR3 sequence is CASSQLRDRGYEQYF.

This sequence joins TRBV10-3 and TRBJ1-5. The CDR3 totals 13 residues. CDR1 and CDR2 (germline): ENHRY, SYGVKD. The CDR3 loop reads CAISGTAAQPQHF.

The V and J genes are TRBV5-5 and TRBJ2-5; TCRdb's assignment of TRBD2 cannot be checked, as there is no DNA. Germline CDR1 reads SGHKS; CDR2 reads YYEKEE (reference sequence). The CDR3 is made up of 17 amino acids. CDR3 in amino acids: CASSLWTSGRVGETQYF.

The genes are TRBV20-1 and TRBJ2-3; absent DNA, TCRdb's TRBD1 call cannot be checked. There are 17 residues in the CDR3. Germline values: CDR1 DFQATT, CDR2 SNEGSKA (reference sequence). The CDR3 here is CGVGGGAAGLRTDTQYF.

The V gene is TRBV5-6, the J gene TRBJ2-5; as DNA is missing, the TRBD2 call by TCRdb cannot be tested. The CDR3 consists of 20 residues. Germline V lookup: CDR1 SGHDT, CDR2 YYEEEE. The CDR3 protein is CASSLYMVSGRPVGQETQYF.

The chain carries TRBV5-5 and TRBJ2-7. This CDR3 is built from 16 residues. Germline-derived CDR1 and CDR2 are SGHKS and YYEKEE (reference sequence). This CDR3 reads CASSLGYFAYSYEQYF.

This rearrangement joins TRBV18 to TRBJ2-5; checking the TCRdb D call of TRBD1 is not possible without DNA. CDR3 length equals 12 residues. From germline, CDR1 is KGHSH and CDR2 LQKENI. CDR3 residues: CASGLGGETQYF.

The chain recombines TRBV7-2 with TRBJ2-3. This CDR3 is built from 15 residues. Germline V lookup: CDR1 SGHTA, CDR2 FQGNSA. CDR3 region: CASSLERHYTDTQYF.

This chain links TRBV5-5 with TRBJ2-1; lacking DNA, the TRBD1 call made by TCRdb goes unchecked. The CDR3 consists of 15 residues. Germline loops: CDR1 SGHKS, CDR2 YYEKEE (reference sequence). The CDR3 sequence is CASSRDLGTGRSAFF.